Below, one T cell receptor beta chain is given with its context. This sample was included in a study of blood T cell repertoires in COVID-19. Whole-study context: Some COVID-19 samples were acute and others convalescent; all came from the United States, Italy and Spain. Sources were T cells, B-cell-depleted T cells, or PBMCs; the material itself was cDNA or gDNA.

In the source study's methods: It was from reference gene primer amplification that nucleated cell counts were estimated. Repertoires were generated with immunoSEQ multiplex PCR, while TCRdb's copy carries only in-frame clones and drops some. V, J and clone size reflect that table, while D and trimming were determined from the DNA. Here the sample spans around 90,000 clones, roughly 92% being singletons. There are 12 residues in the CDR3. Looked up from germline, CDR1 is SGHRS and CDR2 is YFSETQ. With 2 bases removed from V and 6 bases from J, the gap between germline ends came to 8 bases. The clonotype originates from a woman aged 55-69 years with active COVID-19. The sample comprised peripheral blood. J is TRBJ1-1 and V is TRBV5-1, with D maybe TRBD1 (6 bases). For the CDR3, the DNA is TGCGCCAGCAGCTTATCAGGGGCTGAAGCTTTCTTT. Amino acids: CASSLSGAEAFF.